This T cell receptor (beta chain) was profiled in a study of regulatory T cells in long-lasting Graves disease. Study-level background: Graves' disease counted as persistent after over 5 years of antithyroid drugs with positive TSH receptor antibodies. Study-wide results and caveats: Persistent patients shared more public clonotypes (roughly 3,000) than newly diagnosed patients (about 1,000).

As to time point: persistent/refractory GD, antithyroid drugs over 5 years with positive TRAb. Researchers made the TCR library from RNA that was extracted from PBMCs. Note on this clonotype: The antigen is undetermined. Mismatch with germline at one junction end may stem from a read error.

iRepertoire HTBI primers and Arm-PCR of CDR3 regions built TCR beta libraries. Source study methods: Some 60 TRBV and about 14 TRBJ segments were identified across samples. TCRdb re-analysed the multiplex PCR reads in MiXCR, keeping a single row per CDR3 protein. The authors' filters were not applied to this entry. The data contain approximately 690,000 distinct CDR3 sequences, 30% of them singletons. Germline CDR1 is PRHDT and CDR2 is FYEKMQ (reference sequence). This CDR3 has 15 amino acids. The sequences come from peripheral blood mononuclear cells (PBMCs), collected when the disease was refractory, from a patient treated with antithyroid drugs. This TCR was recovered from a female donor with Graves disease. The V gene is TRBV13, the J gene TRBJ1-6, with a weak D call TRBD1 (5 bases). The CDR3 region is CASSLGWGNNSPLHF. CDR3 nucleotides: TGTGCCAGCAGCCTAGGGTGGGGGAATAATTCACCCCTCCACTTT.